Given below is one T cell receptor beta chain in context. The record originates from a study of blood T cell repertoires in COVID-19. This CDR3 contains 18 residues. Trimming cost V 4 bases and J 2 bases; bases outside gene matches: 11. CDR1 and CDR2 from the germline V gene are SNHLY and FYNNEI. This table comes from immunoSEQ multiplex PCR, and its TCRdb copy is limited to in-frame clones, with some not included. The sample gives about 280,000 clones, about 85% of which show up once; 2.2% is in the top ten. The rearrangement joins TRBV2 to TRBJ1-6; 7 bases are a match to TRBD1. The sample comprised peripheral blood. The clonotype originates from a woman aged 50 to 65 who had recovered from COVID-19. As DNA, the CDR3 is TGTGCCAGCAGTGTTTTCCGACAGGGAGGAACCTATAATTCACCCCTCCACTTT. It specifies CASSVFRQGGTYNSPLHF.